The 10 T cell receptor beta chains below come from one sample, sequenced in a study of blood T cell repertoires in COVID-19. The table came from immunoSEQ multiplex PCR; TCRdb's copy has only in-frame clones and leaves some out. Of just under 85,000 clones in the sample, about 86% were seen once. The sequencing sample was made of peripheral blood. The receptor set was obtained from an older woman with acute or convalescent COVID-19.

The chain uses TRBV11-3 and TRBJ2-1, with a weak D call TRBD1 (6 bases). V lost 0 bases to trimming and J lost 6 bases, with 12 bases between them. From germline, CDR1 is SGHNT and CDR2 YENEEA. This CDR3 is built from 15 residues. CDR3: CASSLDSGGLNEQFF. The CDR3 region has the DNA TGTGCCAGCAGCTTAGACAGTGGGGGCCTCAATGAGCAGTTCTTC.

V is TRBV5-4 and J is TRBJ1-3; D call uncertain. Trimming stripped 0 bases from V and 0 bases from J, with 10 bases between. Germline CDR1 is SGHNT and CDR2 is YYREEE (reference sequence). The CDR3 sequence is 16 residues long. Here the CDR3 reads CASSLDGGTSGNTIYF. DNA for the CDR3: TGTGCCAGCAGCTTGGATGGCGGAACCTCTGGAAACACCATATATTTT.

J is TRBJ1-4 and V is TRBV5-4; D might be TRBD1 (5 bases). V shed 5 bases and J shed 7 bases, with 18 bases lying between them. The CDR3 is made up of 15 amino acids. Germline V lookup: CDR1 SGHNT, CDR2 YYREEE (reference sequence). The CDR3 nucleotides are TGTGCCAGCAGTTTGCTTTCGGCACAGGCTGAAAAACTGTTTTTT. Protein: CASSLLSAQAEKLFF.

The chain recombines TRBV27 with TRBJ1-4; no clear D gene. Trimming cost V 4 bases and J 5 bases, with 8 bases left between them. Germline CDR1 and CDR2: MNHEY and SMNVEV (reference sequence). There are 13 residues in the CDR3. The CDR3 sequence is CASSYWPNEKLFF. The DNA of the CDR3 is TGTGCCAGCAGTTATTGGCCGAATGAAAAACTGTTTTTT.

Notes on this clone: Germline and junction disagree at one end, which may indicate a read error. The chain carries TRBV7-7 and TRBJ2-2, with no clear D. Per germline, CDR1 SSHAT and CDR2 FNYEAQ (reference sequence). The CDR3 loop spans 15 amino acids. CDR3 sequence reads: CASSLGAGLGGELFF. CDR3 DNA sequence: TGTGCTAGCAGCTTAGGAGCTGGGCTTGGCGGGGAGCTGTTTTTT.

V and J are TRBV24-1 and TRBJ1-2, with D unclear. With 6 bases removed from V and 0 bases from J, the gap between germline ends came to 4 bases. Germline CDR1 and CDR2: KGHDR and SFDVKD. The CDR3 is 12 residues long. CDR3: CATSPANYGYTF. CDR3 coding DNA: TGTGCCACCAGTCCGGCTAACTATGGCTACACCTTC.

The V and J genes are TRBV5-1 and TRBJ2-7; 10 nucleotides line up with TRBD1. V gave up 3 bases and J gave up 5 bases; unmatched junction bases: 8. Germline V gene lookup returns CDR1 SGHRS and CDR2 YFSETQ. This CDR3 has 15 amino acids. In DNA, the CDR3 is TGCGCCAGCAGCTCTTCCGGGACAGGGGATAACGAGCAGTACTTC. The encoded protein is CASSSSGTGDNEQYF.

This chain links TRBV5-1 with TRBJ1-6; 7 nucleotides match TRBD1. Unmatched junction bases numbered 10, after V lost 5 bases and J lost 2 bases. Germline CDR1 reads SGHRS; CDR2 reads YFSETQ. The CDR3 runs 17 residues. CDR3 sequence (DNA): TGCGCCAGCAGGCCTGGGACAGCCGAGGCCTATAATTCACCCCTCCACTTT. The encoded protein is CASRPGTAEAYNSPLHF.

This rearrangement joins TRBV7-2 to TRBJ2-1, with TRBD2 identical over 7 bases. In germline, CDR1 is SGHTA, CDR2 FQGNSA. This CDR3 spans 13 amino acids. The CDR3 spells CLVRAGLYNEQFF. In DNA, the CDR3 is TGTCTGGTCCGAGCGGGACTCTACAATGAGCAGTTCTTC.

The chain carries TRBV7-3 and TRBJ1-1; the match to TRBD1 covers 7 bases. Trimming took 5 bases from V and 4 from J; bases not matched to a gene: 4. CDR1 is SGHTA and CDR2 is FQGTGA in the germline V gene. The CDR3 has 13 residues. The CDR3 sequence is CASSRQGITEAFF. The CDR3 bases are TGTGCCAGCAGCCGACAGGGAATCACTGAAGCTTTCTTT.